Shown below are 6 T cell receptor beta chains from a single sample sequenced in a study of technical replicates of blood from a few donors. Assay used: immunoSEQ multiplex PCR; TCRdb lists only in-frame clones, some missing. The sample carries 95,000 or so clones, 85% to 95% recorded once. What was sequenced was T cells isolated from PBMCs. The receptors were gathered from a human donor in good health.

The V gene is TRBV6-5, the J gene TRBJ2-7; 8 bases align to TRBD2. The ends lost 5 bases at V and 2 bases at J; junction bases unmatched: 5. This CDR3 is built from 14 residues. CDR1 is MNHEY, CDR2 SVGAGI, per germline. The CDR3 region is CASSGERETYEQYF. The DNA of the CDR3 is TGTGCCAGCAGTGGGGAGCGGGAGACCTACGAGCAGTACTTC.

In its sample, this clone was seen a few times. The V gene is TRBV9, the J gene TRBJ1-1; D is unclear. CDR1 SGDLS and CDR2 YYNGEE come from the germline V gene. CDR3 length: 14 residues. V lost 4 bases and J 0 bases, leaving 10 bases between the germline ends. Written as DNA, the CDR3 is TGTGCCAGCAGCCCATCCAGAATGAACACTGAAGCTTTCTTT. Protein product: CASSPSRMNTEAFF.

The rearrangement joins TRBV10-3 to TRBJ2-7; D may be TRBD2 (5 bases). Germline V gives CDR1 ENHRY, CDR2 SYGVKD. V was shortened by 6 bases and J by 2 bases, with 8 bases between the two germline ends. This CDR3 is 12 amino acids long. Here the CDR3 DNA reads TGTGCCATCAGCCACGGGGCCTACGAGCAGTACTTC. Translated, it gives CAISHGAYEQYF.

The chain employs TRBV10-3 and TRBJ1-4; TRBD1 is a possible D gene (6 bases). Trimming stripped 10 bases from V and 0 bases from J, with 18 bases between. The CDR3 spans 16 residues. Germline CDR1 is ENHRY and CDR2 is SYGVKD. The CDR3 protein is CATGEMAVATNEKLFF. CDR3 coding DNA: TGTGCCACAGGGGAGATGGCCGTAGCAACTAATGAAAAACTGTTTTTT.

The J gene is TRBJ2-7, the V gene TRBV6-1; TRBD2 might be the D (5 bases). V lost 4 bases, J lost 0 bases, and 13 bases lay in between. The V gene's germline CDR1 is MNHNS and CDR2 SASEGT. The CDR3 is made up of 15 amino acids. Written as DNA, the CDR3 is TGTGCCAGCAGTGGGGGAGACAACCTCTCCTACGAGCAGTACTTC. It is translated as CASSGGDNLSYEQYF.

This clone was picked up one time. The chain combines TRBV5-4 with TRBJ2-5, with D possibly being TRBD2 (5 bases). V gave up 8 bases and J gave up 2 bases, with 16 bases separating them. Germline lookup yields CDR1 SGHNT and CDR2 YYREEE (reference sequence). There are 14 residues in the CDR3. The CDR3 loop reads CASSRFRDQETQYF. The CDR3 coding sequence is TGTGCCAGTTCCAGGTTCCGGGATCAAGAGACCCAGTACTTC. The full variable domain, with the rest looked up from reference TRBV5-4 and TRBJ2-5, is ETGVTQSPTHLIKTRGQQVTLRCSSQSGHNTVSWYQQALGQGPQFIFQYYREEENGRGNFPPRFSGLQFPNYSSELNVNALELDDSALYLCASSRFRDQETQYFGPGTRLLVL.